This T cell receptor (beta chain) was captured by sequencing in a study of PD-L1 blockade in urothelial cancer (dated by TCRdb to 2016 to 2017). Some background on the complete study: Therapy was started around 2014 for all patients, and atezolizumab 1,200 mg was administered intravenously every 3 weeks. About 90% of the 29 patients were identified as males with urothelial cancer of bladder origin, and a prior smoking history was reported by 18 of 29 patients. Blood samples gave median yields of around 140,000 T cells and 82,636 unique TCRs, along with a median clonality of around 0.08. Durable clinical benefit meant progression-free survival longer than 6 months, and TCR features were also tested against progression-free and overall survival. Some 30 patients had pretreatment blood TCR-seq, some 25 had at least one posttreatment blood collection, and some 25 had tumor TCR-seq. Durable clinical benefit was achieved by nine patients and was not achieved by 20 patients. The study was an exploratory multi-omic analysis of somatic, immune and clinical correlates of response to PD-L1 blockade with atezolizumab in urothelial cancer. Blood samples were analyzed at 3 weeks after treatment start (second dose) and at 6 weeks after treatment start. In the same patients who had TCR sequencing, pretreatment tumors also underwent whole exome sequencing and RNA sequencing. Patients had an ECOG performance status of 0 or 1 and had received between 0 and 3 prior chemotherapy regimens. TCR sequencing covered pretreatment tumor samples and matched, serially collected peripheral blood taken before and after atezolizumab treatment. The paper's findings and limits, for the study overall: Because the sample size was small (n ≈ 31) and many exploratory analyses were performed, the results are intended to be hypothesis-generating. A pretreatment peripheral blood TCR clonality below the median was linked to improved progression-free and overall survival. At 3 weeks after the start of treatment, tumor-associated TCR clones in peripheral blood had expanded more in patients with durable benefit (n ≈ 22, p = 0.022).

For this clone: Its antigen remains undetermined. No clone much larger than this one lies a single base away; base qualities are absent.

To estimate absolute template abundance from read counts, synthetic TCR analog templates were spiked into each PCR. The immunoSEQ assay used bias-controlled V and J gene primers to amplify TCRbeta CDR3 regions from genomic DNA. Sequencing of rearranged TCRbeta segments was performed at approximately 20X coverage. Regarding the original processing steps: Clustering was used to correct sequencing errors, and CDR3s were annotated against IMGT to assign V, D and J genes. Downstream analyses used only productive TCRbeta rearrangements, leaving out any out-of-frame or stop-codon sequences. Clonality was calculated as one minus the Shannon entropy normalized by the log of the number of unique productive sequences. Fisher's exact test with Benjamini-Hochberg correction, at a threshold of adjusted p below 0.01, was used to find clones that differed between time points or between blood and tumor. Drawn from immuneACCESS, this table holds only the in-frame rearrangements with V and J called that TCRdb kept. Clones are partly lost; checked studies trace under half to an unresolved V gene and leave the rest unexplained. That table furnishes V, J and clone size, whereas the DNA furnished D and trimming. Within this sample are tens of thousands of clones, with roughly 86% of them counted one time only. The top ten hold 2.5% to 3% of the sample.

A total of around 30 patients with locally advanced or metastatic urothelial carcinoma, treated at Memorial Sloan Kettering on a trial protocol, made up the cohort. Peripheral blood mononuclear cells were collected from each patient pretreatment and during treatment, giving between 1 and 8 total time points per patient. The Qiagen DNeasy Blood extraction kit was used to purify genomic DNA from total PBMCs and tumor samples. PBMCs were collected pretreatment and during treatment, and were isolated and stored as previously described. The CDR3 has 13 amino acids, counting the end cysteine and phenylalanine. Here the CDR3 DNA is all that survives: 39 bases in frame from base 1. V and J are truncated by 0 bases and 7 bases respectively, leaving an intervening sequence of 7 bases. The germline V gene yields SGDLS for CDR1 and YYNGEE for CDR2.

This TCR was recovered from a man aged 65 to 79 with urothelial cancer. This specimen was PBMCs, taken around atezolizumab (anti-PD-L1) treatment. The V gene is TRBV9 and the J gene is TRBJ2-2; the D gene is perhaps TRBD2, on 6 matching bases. The CDR3 loop reads CASSVGRDGELFF. The DNA is as follows: TGTGCCAGCAGCGTAGGGAGGGACGGGGAGCTGTTTTTT.